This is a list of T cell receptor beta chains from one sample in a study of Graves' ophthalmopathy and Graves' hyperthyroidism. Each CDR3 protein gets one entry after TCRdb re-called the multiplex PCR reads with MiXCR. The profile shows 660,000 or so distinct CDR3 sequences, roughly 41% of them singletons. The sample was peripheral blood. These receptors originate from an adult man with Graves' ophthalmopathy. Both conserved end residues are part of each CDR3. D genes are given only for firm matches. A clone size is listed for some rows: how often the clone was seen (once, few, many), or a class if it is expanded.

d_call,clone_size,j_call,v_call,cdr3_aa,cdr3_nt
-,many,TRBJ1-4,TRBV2,CASKSRQHNEKLFF,TGTGCCAGCAAATCAAGACAGCACAATGAAAAACTGTTTTTT
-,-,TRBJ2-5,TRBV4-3,CASSPTGLGDETQYF,TGCGCCAGCAGCCCCACAGGTTTAGGGGACGAGACCCAGTACTTC
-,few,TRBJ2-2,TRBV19,CASSIVPTGELFF,TGTGCCAGTAGTATAGTCCCTACCGGGGAGCTGTTTTTT
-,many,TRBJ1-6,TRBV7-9,CASSLAAPGGFNSPLHF,TGTGCCAGCAGCTTAGCGGCCCCCGGCGGATTTAATTCACCCCTCCACTTT
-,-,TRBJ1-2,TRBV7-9,CASSMSFGDGYTF,TGTGCCAGCAGCATGAGTTTTGGGGATGGCTACACCTTC
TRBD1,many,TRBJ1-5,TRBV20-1,CSAATGEQPQHF,TGCAGTGCTGCAACAGGGGAACAGCCCCAGCATTTT
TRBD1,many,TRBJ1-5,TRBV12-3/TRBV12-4,CASVGQGAQPQHF,TGTGCCAGCGTCGGACAGGGGGCTCAGCCCCAGCATTTT
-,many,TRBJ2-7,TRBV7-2,CASSPGTQNYEQYF,TGTGCCAGCAGCCCGGGGACTCAAAACTACGAGCAGTACTTC
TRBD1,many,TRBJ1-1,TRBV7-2,CASSKDRGGPEAFF,TGTGCCAGCAGCAAAGACAGGGGGGGACCTGAAGCTTTCTTT
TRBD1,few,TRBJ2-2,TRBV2,CASSLQGDGNTGELFF,TGTGCCAGCAGTCTACAGGGGGACGGAAACACCGGGGAGCTGTTTTTT
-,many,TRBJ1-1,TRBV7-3,CASSLYDRPEAFF,TGTGCCAGCAGCTTATACGACAGGCCGGAAGCTTTCTTT
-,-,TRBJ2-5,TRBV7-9,CASSLRSGSWETQYF,TGTGCCAGCAGCTTAAGGTCAGGGAGTTGGGAGACCCAGTACTTC
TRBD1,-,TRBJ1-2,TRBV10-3,CAAEGQARPYGYTF,TGTGCCGCAGAGGGACAGGCGAGACCATATGGCTACACCTTC
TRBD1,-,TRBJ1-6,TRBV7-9,CASSSRDSLNSPLHF,TGTGCCAGCAGCTCCCGGGACAGTTTAAATTCACCCCTCCACTTT
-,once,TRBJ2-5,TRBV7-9,CAIAGTGETQYF,TGTGCCATTGCGGGTACCGGGGAGACCCAGTACTTC
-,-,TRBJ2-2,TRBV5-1,CASGLGTFNTGELFF,TGCGCCAGTGGGTTAGGCACCTTTAACACCGGGGAGCTGTTTTTT
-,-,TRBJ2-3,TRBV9,CASSVETGYATDTQYF,TGTGCCAGCAGCGTAGAAACAGGGTACGCCACAGATACGCAGTATTTT
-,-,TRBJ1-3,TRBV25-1,CASSYPPGLSGNTIYF,TGTGCCAGCAGTTACCCGCCCGGGCTCTCTGGAAACACCATATATTTT
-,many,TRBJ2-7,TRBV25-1,CASSGPQGPGDEQYF,TGTGCCAGCAGTGGGCCACAGGGACCTGGGGACGAGCAGTACTTC
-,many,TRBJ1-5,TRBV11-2,CASSLAADLGPQHF,TGTGCCAGCAGCTTAGCGGCGGACCTGGGGCCCCAGCATTTT
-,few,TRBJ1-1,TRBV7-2,CASSYSMQPNTEAFF,TGTGCCAGCAGTTACTCGATGCAGCCAAACACTGAAGCTTTCTTT
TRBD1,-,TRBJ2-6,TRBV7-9,CASSLPRQGAGKAGANVLTF,TGTGCCAGCAGCTTACCCAGACAGGGCGCCGGAAAGGCGGGGGCCAACGTCCTGACTTTC
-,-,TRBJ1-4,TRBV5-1,CASSVDRLNEKLFF,TGCGCCAGCAGCGTTGACCGTCTTAATGAAAAACTGTTTTTT
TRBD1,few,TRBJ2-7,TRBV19,CASRTGGGSYEQYF,TGTGCCAGCAGGACAGGGGGCGGATCCTACGAGCAGTACTTC
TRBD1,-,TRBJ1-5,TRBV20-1,CSASVAIQGDQPQHF,TGCAGTGCTAGTGTGGCCATACAGGGGGACCAGCCCCAGCATTTT
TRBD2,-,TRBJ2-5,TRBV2,CASRRLAGDQETQYF,TGTGCCAGCAGGAGACTAGCGGGGGATCAAGAGACCCAGTACTTC
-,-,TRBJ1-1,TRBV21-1,CASSTKDRGQGGQNTEAFF,TGTGCCAGCAGCACAAAGGACAGGGGGCAGGGGGGGCAAAACACTGAAGCTTTCTTT
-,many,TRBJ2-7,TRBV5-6,CASSFQDSHEQYF,TGTGCCAGCAGCTTTCAGGACAGTCACGAGCAGTACTTC
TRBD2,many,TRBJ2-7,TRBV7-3,CASSLRAGDPYEQYF,TGTGCCAGCAGCTTACGAGCGGGGGACCCCTACGAGCAGTACTTC
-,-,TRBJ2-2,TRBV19,CASSLAWGTTGELFF,TGTGCCAGCAGCTTAGCGTGGGGTACGACTGGGGAGCTGTTTTTT
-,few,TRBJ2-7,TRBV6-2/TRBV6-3,CASSRTRLYEQYF,TGTGCCAGCAGTCGGACGAGACTCTACGAGCAGTACTTC
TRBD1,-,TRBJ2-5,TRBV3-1,CASSPTGGASGTQYF,TGTGCCAGCAGTCCGACAGGGGGCGCGTCGGGGACCCAGTACTTC
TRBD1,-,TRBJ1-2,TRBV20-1,CSTGTGENYGYTF,TGCAGCACCGGGACAGGGGAAAACTATGGCTACACCTTC
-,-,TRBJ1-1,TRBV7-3,CASSLTSLAGGDTEAFF,TGTGCCAGCAGCTTAACGAGCCTAGCGGGGGGGGACACTGAAGCTTTCTTT
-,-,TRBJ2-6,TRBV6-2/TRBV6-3,CASSYGGGASSGANVLTF,TGTGCCAGCAGTTACGGGGGGGGCGCCAGCTCTGGGGCCAACGTCCTGACTTTC
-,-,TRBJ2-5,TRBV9,CASSQVGRQETQYF,TGTGCCAGCAGCCAAGTGGGGAGACAAGAGACCCAGTACTTC
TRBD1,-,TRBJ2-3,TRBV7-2,CASTSGQGASDTQYF,TGTGCCAGTACCTCGGGACAGGGGGCCTCAGATACGCAGTATTTT
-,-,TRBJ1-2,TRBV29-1,CSAAPYYGYTF,TGCAGCGCGGCCCCCTACTATGGCTACACCTTC
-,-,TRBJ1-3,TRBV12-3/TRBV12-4,CASSSYGNTIYF,TGTGCCAGCAGTTCCTATGGAAACACCATATATTTT
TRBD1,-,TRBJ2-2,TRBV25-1,CASSLQGTGELLF,TGTGCCAGCAGCTTGCAAGGGACAGGGGAGCTGCTTTTT
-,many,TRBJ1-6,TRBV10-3,CAISDETADNSPLHF,TGTGCCATCAGTGATGAAACAGCTGATAATTCACCCCTCCACTTT
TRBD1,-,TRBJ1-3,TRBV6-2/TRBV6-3,CATGTGRGSGNTIYF,TGTGCCACCGGGACAGGGAGGGGCTCTGGAAACACCATATATTTT
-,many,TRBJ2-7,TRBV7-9,CASSTDNYEQYF,TGTGCCAGCAGCACTGACAACTACGAGCAGTACTTC
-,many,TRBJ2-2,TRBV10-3,CAIRPGPRTGELFF,TGTGCCATCAGGCCGGGACCTAGGACCGGGGAGCTGTTTTTT
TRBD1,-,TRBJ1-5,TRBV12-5,CASGLVVGQGNQPQHF,TGTGCTAGTGGTTTGGTAGTGGGACAGGGCAATCAGCCCCAGCATTTT
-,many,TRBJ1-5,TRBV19,CASNRGYSNQPQHF,TGTGCCAGTAACCGGGGTTATAGCAATCAGCCCCAGCATTTT
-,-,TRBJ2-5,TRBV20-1,CSARAGGTQYF,TGCAGTGCTAGAGCCGGGGGGACCCAGTACTTC
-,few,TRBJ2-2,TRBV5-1,CASSFRPLLQGGEKGELFF,TGCGCCAGCAGCTTCCGACCCCTTTTACAGGGAGGGGAGAAAGGGGAGCTGTTTTTT
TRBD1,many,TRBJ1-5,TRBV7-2,CASSIRDSKPQHF,TGTGCCAGCAGCATACGGGACAGTAAGCCCCAGCATTTT
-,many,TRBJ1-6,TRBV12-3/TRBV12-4,CASQQGDGSPLHF,TGTGCCAGCCAACAGGGCGACGGTTCACCCCTCCACTTT
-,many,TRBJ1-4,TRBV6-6,CASSDQQGVSEKLFF,TGTGCCAGCAGTGACCAACAGGGTGTTAGTGAAAAACTGTTTTTT
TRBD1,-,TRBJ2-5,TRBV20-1,CSARGQGMRETQYF,TGCAGTGCTCGGGGACAGGGGATGAGGGAGACCCAGTACTTC
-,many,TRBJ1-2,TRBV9,CASSVANSYGYTF,TGTGCCAGCAGCGTAGCGAACTCTTATGGCTACACCTTC
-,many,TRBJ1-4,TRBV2,CASSEIHEKLFF,TGTGCCAGCAGTGAAATCCATGAAAAACTGTTTTTT